This TCR beta chain appears in the sequencing data of a study of blood T cells in healthy people across ages (dated by TCRdb to about 2015). The study in broad terms: In model experiments, roughly one uniquely barcoded TCR beta cDNA molecule per two T cells was captured by template switching. Using the same blood draw, the study looked at two additional independent replicas of 1 million unique cDNA reads for two donors, one aged 18 to 30 and the other aged 80 or older. Four age groups were formed from the donors: young (average approximately 15 years), middle-aged (around 41), aged (about 62) and long-lived (82). Using deep sequencing normalized with unique cDNA molecular identifiers, the study measured how TCR beta repertoire diversity changes with age. General study outcomes and caveats: The long-lived group showed more naive CD4+ T cells, fewer expanded clones and increased TCR diversity than the aged group, suggesting age selection. Observed TCR beta diversity per million T cells fell roughly linearly with age, and a significant reduction was already apparent by age around 40. Estimates of total diversity based on one million sequenced T cells were regarded as lower bounds and as underestimates. The percentage of naive T cells measured by flow cytometry correlated strongly with observed TCR beta diversity. Because the CMV infection status of the donors was unknown, age-related changes in expanded clonotypes may potentially have been confounded. Conclusive comparison of naive and antigen-experienced compartments was prevented by the profiling of bulk unsorted PBMCs.

Systemically healthy Caucasian individuals from Russia, some 38 in total and aged roughly 6 to 95 years, were included as donors. Each donor gave around 9.8 milliliters of peripheral blood, collected into EDTA-treated Vacutainer tubes. Ficoll-Paque density-gradient centrifugation was used to isolate PBMCs, with at least 6.5 million per sample. Total RNA was extracted from PBMCs with Trizol reagent, with at least 5.5 micrograms obtained per sample. For every donor, flow cytometry on a PBMC aliquot measured the percentage of naive CD45RAhigh/CD27high T cells. The protocol used for the library was 5' RACE. The sequencer listed for this sample is Illumina HiSeq 2500. A second about 7 to 12 cycle PCR used a sample-barcoded 5' primer and a J-beta primer mix. A template-switch 5' adaptor carrying 12 random nucleotides introduced a unique molecular identifier onto each TCR beta cDNA molecule. At least 2.5 million CDR3-containing paired-end reads were obtained from each sample. First-strand cDNA was synthesized from all RNA with the Mint cDNA synthesis kit, primed by a TRBC-specific oligonucleotide. After uracil-DNA glycosylase treatment, a first 18-cycle PCR used universal primers M1SS and BC2_uni_R on all cDNA. The paper's data handling went like this. Normalization of each sample was performed by random selection of 1 million high-quality reads, each carrying a distinct molecular identifier. Reads with shared molecular identifiers were discarded instead of being binned into consensus sequences. MiTCR, with a Q25 quality threshold and the strictest error-elimination algorithm, was used for CDR3 identification, clonotype clustering and error correction. Lower-bound total TCR beta diversity was estimated with a nonparametric unseen species model using Euler transformation. The public sequencing data were trimmed at Q25 with fastp and processed into clonotypes with MiXCR by TCRdb, which kept only in-frame beta chains. Each entry is one CDR3 protein sequence, shown with its most common DNA and genes. None of the V and J calls come from the authors' own analysis; TCRdb made them. The sample table lists some 760,000 distinct CDR3 sequences, about 25% of them with a count of one. The ten largest clones add up to under 4.5% of the sample.

Taken from the germline V gene, the CDR1 and CDR2 loops are SGHRS and YFSETQ. The trim is 5 bases for V and 0 bases for J, with a gap of 11 bases between the germline ends. The CDR3 starts with the cysteine, ends with the phenylalanine, and has 15 residues. Only the CDR3 DNA is retained, 45 bases long and in frame from the first base. Turning to this clonotype: What this receptor recognizes is not known. Nothing much larger sits one base from this clone, and base qualities are not available.

These sequences were also reported in another study, on T cells of mothers and their children. Taken from the second paper: Nine systemically healthy Caucasian individuals, comprising three mothers and their six children, were included as donors. cDNA synthesis used all of the extracted RNA, with 1.5 ug of RNA in each 15 ul reaction. In the second PCR, sample barcodes and 2-4 random nucleotides were introduced via the M1S primer. Over 8.5 million TCR beta CDR3 reads came from each mother, compared with approximately 3 million reads from each child. TCR recombination output is similarly shaped by thymic selection in related and unrelated pairs, with a minor effect exerted by inherited differences. Normalized repertoire overlap was always found to be slightly, but never significantly, higher in related mother-child pairs than in unrelated mother-child pairs. No persistent microchimeric T cell clones were found, with a detection sensitivity of roughly 99 clones per million clonotypes. Deep NGS was used in the study to compare the TCR beta repertoires of mothers and children and to look for features that separate related mother-child pairs from unrelated individuals. On average, the children were approximately 12 +/- 4 years old, while the mothers were approximately 41 +/- 4 years old. Libraries were sequenced on Illumina HiSeq 2000 with 100+100 nt paired-end reads after adapter ligation with NEBNext reagents. To avoid cross-contamination, the mother libraries and the child libraries were prepared a month apart and sequenced in separate runs. For each donor, somewhere between 500,000 and 2,000,000 distinct TCR beta clonotypes were identified. Naive TCR beta clonotypes were estimated from low-frequency clonotypes matched to each donor's FACS-determined naive share, without sorting.

The V and J genes are TRBV5-1 and TRBJ2-2; tentative D gene TRBD1, with 6 bases matching. The clonotype comes from a boy younger than 18 in good health. Sequencing was carried out using blood. The DNA sequence reads TGCGCCAGCAGGACGGACAGCTCGAACACCGGGGAGCTGTTTTTT. It specifies CASRTDSSNTGELFF.